Presented here are 17 T cell receptor beta chains from one specimen sequenced in a study of post-analysis software for immune sequencing data (dated by TCRdb to between 2014 and 2017). What the work shows at the level of the full study, not this receptor alone: Significantly higher frequencies in patients than in controls were found for roughly 5 TRBV segments, including TRBV5-6, TRBV5-1 and TRBV20-1.

No antigen is known for these receptors. The library was generated by PCR. Data came from an Illumina HiSeq 2500. To reduce PCR and sequencing biases, unique molecular identifiers were built into the TCR beta cDNA libraries. TCRdb handled the public reads itself, with Q25 trimming in fastp and clone calling in MiXCR, and kept productive beta chains. Every distinct CDR3 protein forms one entry, paired with its most common genes and DNA. This sample is represented by about 500,000 distinct CDR3 sequences; roughly 46% of them were singletons. In total, the top ten clones hold about 12% of the sample. Specimen: blood. The source is a girl aged 5 to 17 with multiple sclerosis.

The gene calls are TRBV24-1 and TRBJ2-3; TRBD1 agrees at 10 bases. With 7 bases clipped from V and 3 bases from J, the junction kept 6 bases outside the gene matches. The germline V gene has CDR1 KGHDR and CDR2 SFDVKD. CDR3 length equals 15 residues. This chain's CDR3 is CATRGTGEYTDTQYF. The CDR3 DNA sequence: TGTGCCACCAGAGGGACAGGGGAATATACAGATACGCAGTATTTT.

This clonotype was seen a few times. The J gene is TRBJ2-1, the V gene TRBV12-3 or TRBV12-4, with D perhaps matching TRBD1 or TRBD2 (5 bases each). This CDR3 contains 13 residues. V lost 6 bases to trimming and J lost 5 bases, with 11 bases between them. The CDR3 sequence is CASSMVGDNEQFF. CDR3 nucleotide sequence: TGTGCCAGCAGCATGGTGGGGGACAATGAGCAGTTCTTC.

The chain combines TRBV12-3 or TRBV12-4 with TRBJ1-2; 10 nucleotides match TRBD1. After removal of 4 bases from V and 2 bases from J, the junction contained 4 bases not matched to a gene. This CDR3 comprises 15 residues. CDR3 DNA: TGTGCCAGCAGTTGGACGGGACAGGGGAACTATGGCTACACCTTC. Protein product: CASSWTGQGNYGYTF.

The chain links TRBV9 to TRBJ2-3, with D possibly matching TRBD2 (5 bases). The CDR3 extends over 14 amino acids. Looked up from germline, CDR1 is SGDLS and CDR2 is YYNGEE. The V end was cut by 5 bases, the J end by 2 bases, with 12 bases between. Here the CDR3 DNA reads TGTGCCAGCAGTCGGGGTCCGTCCACAGATACGCAGTATTTT. Residues: CASSRGPSTDTQYF.

The rearrangement links TRBV20-1 to TRBJ2-5; D is unresolved. Trimming shortened V by 6 bases and J by 5 bases, and 19 bases separated the two germline ends. CDR3 length: 14 amino acids. Germline V gene lookup returns CDR1 DFQATT and CDR2 SNEGSKA (reference sequence). For the CDR3, the DNA is TGCAGTGCCGCCGTCCAGGCTGGAGAGGAGACCCAGTACTTC. Amino acid sequence: CSAAVQAGEETQYF.

V gene TRBV28 combines with J gene TRBJ2-3, with a possible D match to TRBD2 (6 bases). Trimming removed 8 bases at V and 0 bases at J, with 18 bases between. This CDR3 has 16 residues. Germline V CDR1 and CDR2: MDHEN, SYDVKM. This chain's CDR3 is CASLDPSVTSTDTQYF. The CDR3 nucleotides read TGTGCCAGCTTAGACCCTAGCGTAACTAGCACAGATACGCAGTATTTT. Full variable domain (remainder filled in from reference TRBV28 and TRBJ2-3): DVKVTQSSRYLVKRTGEKVFLECVQDMDHENMFWYRQDPGLGLRLIYFSYDVKMKEKGDIPEGYSVSREKKERFSLILESASTNQTSMYLCASLDPSVTSTDTQYFGPGTRLTVL.

The chain uses TRBV28 and TRBJ2-7, with TRBD1 matching over 7 bases. The CDR3 loop spans 14 amino acids. Germline values: CDR1 MDHEN, CDR2 SYDVKM. The V segment lost 8 bases and the J segment 2 bases; nucleotides outside the gene matches: 9. The CDR3 sequence: CASYHRDSAYEQYF. DNA for the CDR3: TGTGCCAGCTACCACCGGGACAGCGCCTACGAGCAGTACTTC. Complete variable domain (other parts from reference TRBV28 and TRBJ2-7): DVKVTQSSRYLVKRTGEKVFLECVQDMDHENMFWYRQDPGLGLRLIYFSYDVKMKEKGDIPEGYSVSREKKERFSLILESASTNQTSMYLCASYHRDSAYEQYFGPGTRLTVT.

This rearrangement joins TRBV14 to TRBJ2-2; possible D gene TRBD1, 5 bases. This CDR3 spans 13 amino acids. The germline gives CDR1 SGHDN, CDR2 FVKESK. V was trimmed by 4 bases and J by 4 bases, leaving 7 bases between them. The CDR3, as DNA: TGTGCCAGCAGCCGGACACGCACCGGGGAGCTGTTTTTT. This gives the protein CASSRTRTGELFF.

The rearrangement links TRBV15 to TRBJ2-7; tentatively, D is TRBD2 (5 bases). Between the trimmed V and J ends, which lost 0 bases and 2 bases, there was a span of 11 bases. The CDR3 length is 15 residues. Germline CDR1 reads LNHNV; CDR2 reads YYDKDF (reference sequence). DNA for the CDR3: TGTGCCACCAGCAGAGATCTTGCGGAGGCCTACGAGCAGTACTTC. This translates into CATSRDLAEAYEQYF.

V usage is TRBV7-9 and J usage is TRBJ2-5, with a tentative D call TRBD1 (5 bases). V lost 1 base, J lost 1 base, and 10 bases lay in between. CDR1 SEHNR and CDR2 FQNEAQ come from the germline V gene (reference sequence). This CDR3 is 15 amino acids long. In DNA, the CDR3 is TGTGCCAGCAGCTTAGGAGACAGCGCCCAAGAGACCCAGTACTTC. This gives the protein CASSLGDSAQETQYF.

The chain is built from TRBV6-5 and TRBJ2-5; D not certain. The germline V and J ends were trimmed by 2 bases and 0 bases, with 4 bases remaining between them. The CDR3 consists of 13 residues. The germline CDR1 and CDR2 sequences are MNHEY and SVGAGI. The CDR3, as DNA: TGTGCCAGCAGTTACGGACACCAAGAGACCCAGTACTTC. Translating it yields CASSYGHQETQYF.

The chain employs TRBV3-1 and TRBJ1-4, with D unclear. The CDR3 has 13 residues. Germline CDR1 and CDR2: LGHDT and YNNKEL (reference sequence). The ends were cut back, 0 bases at V and 4 bases at J, with 3 bases in the middle. The CDR3 is CASSQDLNEKLFF. The CDR3 DNA reads TGTGCCAGCAGCCAAGACCTTAATGAAAAACTGTTTTTT.

The V call is TRBV12-3 or TRBV12-4, the J call TRBJ1-6, with D maybe TRBD1 (6 bases). CDR3 length: 13 amino acids. Trimming took 6 bases from V and 14 from J, leaving 17 bases between them. The CDR3 nucleotides read TGTGCCAGCAGACCGACAGGCTATTCGACCCTCCACTTT. This codes for CASRPTGYSTLHF.

In its sample, this clonotype was seen a few times. The rearrangement joins TRBV6-5 to TRBJ2-7, with 9 bases lining up with TRBD2. Germline CDR1 is MNHEY and CDR2 is SVGAGI. With V trimmed by 5 bases and J by 3 bases, 8 bases remained unmatched. The CDR3 is 15 residues long. CDR3 in amino acids: CASSPLAGEIYEQYF. In nucleotides, the CDR3 is TGTGCCAGCAGTCCCTTAGCGGGAGAGATCTACGAGCAGTACTTC.

The genes are TRBV6-5 and TRBJ2-5, with D perhaps TRBD1 (6 bases). V was trimmed by 0 bases and J by 0 bases, leaving 23 bases between them. The CDR3 totals 20 residues. Germline V gene sequence: CDR1 MNHEY, CDR2 SVGAGI. CDR3 nucleotides: TGTGCCAGCAGTTACTCGACAGCAGGGGTCCATACAAGGTACCAAGAGACCCAGTACTTC. Translation: CASSYSTAGVHTRYQETQYF.

V and J are TRBV27 and TRBJ2-5; D is undetermined. Trimming cost V 2 bases and J 4 bases, with 17 bases left between them. The CDR3 spans 16 residues. Germline V lookup: CDR1 MNHEY, CDR2 SMNVEV (reference sequence). CDR3 in amino acids: CASSLDFSRSAETQYF. The CDR3 DNA sequence: TGTGCCAGCAGTTTAGACTTTAGCAGGAGCGCAGAGACCCAGTACTTC.

This clonotype was counted only a few times. The rearrangement links TRBV10-3 to TRBJ2-7; tentatively, D is TRBD1 (6 bases). CDR1 and CDR2 (germline): ENHRY, SYGVKD. The CDR3 loop spans 14 amino acids. Trimming removed 5 bases from V and 5 bases from J, with 16 bases in between. The CDR3 DNA sequence: TGTGCCATCAGTCAGGGACAAACCTACGACGAGCAGTACTTC. This encodes CAISQGQTYDEQYF.